One T cell receptor (beta chain) is described in this entry. A much bigger clone sits one base away, suggesting this may be a read error. The V gene end was trimmed by 1 base and the J gene end by 9 bases; junction bases not matched to a gene: 6. The V gene's germline CDR1 is SGHRS and CDR2 YFSETQ. The CDR3 is 14 amino acids. The data were obtained in a study of T cells in Graves' hyperthyroidism and ophthalmopathy. Researchers took RNA transcripts and amplified the TCR beta CDR3 regions from them. With the HTBI primer set, the TCR CDR3 went through a first round of RT-PCR. MiXCR, applied by TCRdb to the multiplex PCR reads, yields one record per CDR3 protein. The sample gives a few hundred thousand distinct CDR3 sequences, around 46% of which show up once; about 8.3% is in the top ten.

The chain combines TRBV5-1 with TRBJ1-1; TRBD1 matches 10 bases. The sequencing input was peripheral blood or thyroid tissue (not recorded which). This TCR came from a woman between 18 and 30 years old with Graves' hyperthyroidism. The DNA of the CDR3 is TGCGCCAGCAGCTTGTGGGGACAGGGGACCAAAGCTTTCTTT. The encoded protein is CASSLWGQGTKAFF.